The present entry profiles one T cell receptor beta chain with its context. Cells sorted by CD45RO/CCR7/CD25/CD127/CD95/CD27 comprised CD4+ naive, central memory, regulatory and stem cell-like memory cells. Expressed TCRB transcripts were sequenced because the entire RNA isolate underwent reverse transcription. Repertoires were generated with immunoSEQ multiplex PCR, while TCRdb's copy carries only in-frame clones and drops some. Of about 110,000 clones listed, roughly 43% were seen once; the top ten hold about 0.07%. These data are taken from a study of beta chain features in type 1 diabetes. CDR3 length equals 16 residues. Germline V gene sequence: CDR1 SNHLY, CDR2 FYNNEI. Trimming at V came to 3 bases and at J to 5 bases, leaving 7 bases not matched to a gene.

The sample consisted of stem cell memory CD4+ T cells from blood. The V and J genes are TRBV2 and TRBJ2-3, with 11 bases lining up with TRBD2. This clonotype was sampled from a woman aged 18-29 years in good health. DNA for the CDR3: TGTGCCAGCAGTGATAGGCTAGCGGGAGGAATAGATACGCAGTATTTT. As protein: CASSDRLAGGIDTQYF.